This T cell receptor beta chain was found in a study of cytomegalovirus exposure and HLA in healthy donors. Across the study: The Caucasian-associated ancestry cluster contained about four fifths of the 398 genotyped donors.

As for this clone: Its antigen is as yet unknown.

PCR employed 60 Vbeta and 13 Jbeta primers. Assay: immunoSEQ multiplex PCR; the TCRdb copy retains only in-frame clones and omits some. The table has about 80,000 clones, approximately 62% seen once; the top ten hold roughly 4.4%. Whole-study findings and limits: A later analysis showed TCR association rates differing by HLA locus, peaking at DRB1 and lowest at HLA-C.

The germline CDR1 and CDR2 sequences are SQVTM and ANQGSEA. The V gene end was trimmed by 1 base and the J gene end by 3 bases; junction bases not matched to a gene: 11. The CDR3 consists of 16 residues. Sequenced: PBMCs. This chain joins TRBV29-1 and TRBJ2-7; 8 nucleotides align to TRBD1. The TCR was taken from a male donor in good health and CMV-seropositive. The CDR3 loop is CSVEGAGGSADYEQYF. CDR3 DNA: TGCAGCGTTGAAGGGGCAGGGGGCTCTGCCGACTACGAGCAGTACTTC.